The 14 T cell receptor beta chains given below trace back to one sample, sequenced in a study of molecular identifiers for immune sequencing clone quantification. A single record per CDR3 protein comes from TCRdb applying MiXCR to the PCR reads. The data contain hundreds of thousands of distinct CDR3 sequences, over 25% of them singletons. Sequencing was done on a sample of naive CD8+ T cells from blood, with Jurkat cell RNA spiked in. Subset here: FACS-sorted CD8+CD4-CCR7+CD45RA+ naive T cells. These receptors originate from a human donor in good health. Some libraries in this study had Jurkat cell RNA spiked in.

With regard to this clonotype: Possible read error: a much larger clone is one base away. V gene TRBV2 combines with J gene TRBJ1-2; maybe TRBD1 (5 bases). The V and J ends lost 11 bases and 3 bases respectively, with 16 bases between them. The CDR3 contains 13 residues. Germline V gene lookup returns CDR1 SNHLY and CDR2 FYNNEI. The chain's CDR3 is CAATPWGDYGYTF. CDR3 bases: TGTGCCGCTACTCCATGGGGGGACTATGGCTACACCTTC. Together with reference TRBV2 and TRBJ1-2, the CDR3 gives the full variable domain: EPEVTQTPSHQVTQMGQEVILRCVPISNHLYFYWYRQILGQKVEFLVSFYNNEISEKSEIFDDQFSVERPDGSNFTLKIRSTKLEDSAMYFCAATPWGDYGYTFGSGTRLTVV.

The V gene is TRBV11-3, the J gene TRBJ1-1; D is uncertain. The germline CDR1 and CDR2 sequences are SGHNT and YENEEA. The CDR3 consists of 14 residues. V shed 2 bases and J shed 2 bases, with 9 bases lying between them. The CDR3 loop is CASSLRSGNTEAFF. In DNA, the CDR3 is TGTGCCAGCAGCTTACGGTCAGGAAACACTGAAGCTTTCTTT.

Concerning this clonotype: One base away lies a much larger clone, so this may be a sequencing read error. The chain combines TRBV14 with TRBJ2-7, with TRBD1 matching 8 bases. CDR1 SGHDN and CDR2 FVKESK come from the germline V gene. The CDR3 covers 16 residues. The CDR3 nucleotides are TGTGCCAGCAGCCAAGATCAGGGGGCTGGACCCTACGCGCAGTACTTC. Amino acid sequence: CASSQDQGAGPYAQYF.

About this clonotype itself: A read error may be the cause here, since a much bigger clone is one base away. The genes are TRBV6-1 and TRBJ2-3; D might be TRBD2 (5 bases). This CDR3 has 16 residues. In germline, CDR1 is MNHNS, CDR2 SASEGT. The CDR3 DNA reads as TGTGCCAGCAGTGACTGGACTGATTCTAGCACAGATACGCATTATTTT. It yields the protein CASSDWTDSSTDTHYF.

Remarks on this clonotype: Possible read error: a much larger clone is one base away. The chain uses TRBV7-9 and TRBJ2-4; possible D gene TRBD2, 5 bases. Germline V lookup: CDR1 SEHNR, CDR2 FQNEAQ (reference sequence). This CDR3 has 16 amino acids. V was trimmed by 5 bases and J by 9 bases, leaving 23 bases between them. The DNA of the CDR3 is TGTGCCAGCAGCCTTGTCGGGGTAGGGCCGCTTCTCATTCAGTACTTC. Protein: CASSLVGVGPLLIQYF.

This clonotype was seen a few times. The gene calls are TRBV20-1 and TRBJ2-2; D not certain. V was shortened by 0 bases and J by 3 bases, with 14 bases between the two germline ends. The CDR3 totals 16 residues. Germline CDR1 reads DFQATT; CDR2 reads SNEGSKA (reference sequence). The CDR3 here is CSARDVGLTDTGELFF. For the CDR3, the DNA is TGCAGTGCTAGAGATGTGGGTCTCACCGACACCGGGGAGCTGTTTTTT.

This clonotype was detected a few times. This sequence joins TRBV12-3 or TRBV12-4 and TRBJ2-1, with TRBD2 matching over 9 bases. Unmatched junction bases numbered 4, after V lost 4 bases and J lost 0 bases. The length of the CDR3 is 16 residues. CDR3 DNA: TGTGCCAGCAGTTCTGGCGGGAGGGACTCCTACAATGAGCAGTTCTTC. This translates into CASSSGGRDSYNEQFF.

This clonotype was seen only once. Compared with germline, one end of the junction differs, possibly owing to a read error. The CDR3 here is CASSHEGAAETEAFF. In nucleotides, the CDR3 is TGTGCCAGCAGTCATGAGGGGGCAGCTGAAACTGAAGCCTTCTTT. The chain is built from TRBV6-6 and TRBJ1-1; 7 bases fit TRBD1. The germline V gene has CDR1 MNHNY and CDR2 SVGAGI (reference sequence). The CDR3 covers 15 residues.

This clonotype was detected a few times. The chain couples TRBV19 to TRBJ2-1; D remains ambiguous. V lost 2 bases and J lost 4, with 15 bases in between. Germline CDR1 LNHDA, CDR2 SQIVND (reference sequence). CDR3 length: 16 amino acids. The CDR3, as DNA: TGTGCCAGTAGTATAAGGGTCTCCCTCCAGTACAATGAGCAGTTCTTC. Its protein is CASSIRVSLQYNEQFF.

The CDR3 DNA follows: TGTGCCTGGAGCCCTTTGGGACTGGGCAACCCTGAAGCTTTCTTT. Protein: CAWSPLGLGNPEAFF. This rearrangement joins TRBV30 to TRBJ1-1, with D possibly TRBD1 on 5 matching bases. V lost 3 bases, J lost 6 bases, and 20 bases lay in between. This CDR3 contains 15 residues. From germline, CDR1 is GTSNPN and CDR2 SVGIG (reference sequence).

A word on this clonotype: A much more abundant neighbour one base away suggests this may be a read error. The V call is TRBV10-2, the J call TRBJ2-3, with 8 bases that match TRBD2. Germline CDR1 is WSHSY and CDR2 is SAAADI. The CDR3 sequence is 14 residues long. The CDR3 protein is CASKPAGDLDRQYF. In DNA form, the CDR3 reads TGCGCCAGCAAACCAGCGGGAGATCTAGATAGGCAGTATTTT.

The V and J genes are TRBV27 and TRBJ2-7, with D maybe TRBD1 (6 bases). There are 15 residues in the CDR3. From germline, CDR1 is MNHEY and CDR2 SMNVEV (reference sequence). Trimming pared 4 bases from V and 4 bases from J, leaving 17 bases between. The CDR3 DNA is TGTGCCAGCAGTTCTTCTCCACAGGGCATGTACGAGCAGTACTTC. This codes for CASSSSPQGMYEQYF.

The chain joins TRBV29-1 to TRBJ2-1, with D perhaps TRBD1 or TRBD2 (5 bases each). CDR3 length equals 14 residues. V lost 6 bases, J lost 5 bases, and 17 bases lay in between. Per germline, CDR1 SQVTM and CDR2 ANQGSEA. DNA of the CDR3: TGCAGCGTAGCCTTCGGGGCTACTAACAATGAGCAGTTCTTC. It translates to CSVAFGATNNEQFF.

The rearrangement links TRBV7-9 to TRBJ2-7, with D tentatively TRBD1 (5 bases). CDR3 length: 14 amino acids. Germline CDR1 SEHNR, CDR2 FQNEAQ (reference sequence). V lost 5 bases, J lost 5 bases, and 16 bases lay in between. CDR3 sequence reads: CASSPLMGPHEQYF. CDR3 nucleotide sequence: TGTGCCAGCAGCCCCCTCATGGGGCCCCACGAGCAGTACTTC.